This entry features one T cell receptor beta chain sequence. The sample belongs to a study of blood T cell repertoires in COVID-19. About the study: The origin of the acute and convalescent COVID-19 samples was the United States, Italy and Spain. The analysed material was cDNA or gDNA that came from T cells, B-cell-depleted T cells, or PBMCs.

Original analysis: Reference gene primer amplification in the assay estimated nucleated cell counts. The protocol was immunoSEQ multiplex PCR, while the TCRdb copy is restricted to in-frame clones and leaves out a portion. V, J and clone size are those of that table, while D and trimming were read from the DNA. The sample carries some 150,000 clones, about four fifths recorded once. Germline CDR1 reads MGHRA; CDR2 reads YSYEKL. CDR3 length: 16 residues. The V and J ends lost 4 bases and 4 bases, in that order; junction bases with no gene match: 12. Sample: peripheral blood. The chain links TRBV4-1 to TRBJ1-2, with 7 bases fitting TRBD1. This TCR derives from an older woman with acute or convalescent COVID-19. CDR3 coding DNA: TGCGCCAGCAGCCTGTCCCGGGACAGTATCCTCTATGGCTACACCTTC. Protein sequence: CASSLSRDSILYGYTF.